This entry lists 28 T cell receptor beta chains sequenced from one sample in a study of CD8+ T cells in alopecia areata. RNA extraction and reverse transcription yielded cDNA as sequencing template. TCRdb's copy holds only in-frame clones and misses some; the assay was immunoSEQ multiplex PCR. The top ten clones hold around 1.8% of a sample with over 150,000 clones, roughly 60% of them seen once. The sequences come from CD4+ T cells sorted from blood, collected at week 0. These receptor sequences come from a human donor with alopecia areata.

V and J are TRBV14 and TRBJ1-6; D is uncertain. The V gene's germline CDR1 is SGHDN and CDR2 FVKESK. V lost 0 bases, J lost 0 bases, and 6 bases lay in between. The CDR3 extends over 16 amino acids. This chain's CDR3 is CASSQDYSSYNSPLHF. The CDR3 DNA is TGTGCCAGCAGCCAAGATTACAGCTCCTATAATTCACCCCTCCACTTT.

This clone was counted a single time. The genes are TRBV2 and TRBJ1-5; 8 bases are a match to TRBD1. The CDR3 runs to 15 residues. In germline, CDR1 is SNHLY, CDR2 FYNNEI. The V and J ends lost 8 bases and 3 bases, in that order; junction bases with no gene match: 9. CDR3 in amino acids: CASLKDRANNQPQHF. The CDR3 DNA reads as TGTGCCAGCCTAAAGGACAGGGCCAACAATCAGCCCCAGCATTTT.

This clone came up a few times. V and J are TRBV2 and TRBJ2-1, with 10 bases matching TRBD2. Trimming at V came to 6 bases and at J to 5 bases, leaving 7 bases not matched to a gene. The CDR3 has 15 amino acids. Germline assignment: CDR1 SNHLY and CDR2 FYNNEI. The CDR3 DNA follows: TGTGCCAGCAGGACCGGACTAGCGGCACACAATGAGCAGTTCTTC. It is translated as CASRTGLAAHNEQFF. Based on the CDR3 plus reference TRBV2 and TRBJ2-1, the full variable domain is EPEVTQTPSHQVTQMGQEVILRCVPISNHLYFYWYRQILGQKVEFLVSFYNNEISEKSEIFDDQFSVERPDGSNFTLKIRSTKLEDSAMYFCASRTGLAAHNEQFFGPGTRLTVL.

Only a few counts were recorded for this clone. The rearrangement links TRBV18 to TRBJ1-5, with 11 nucleotides matching TRBD1. CDR1 and CDR2 from the germline V gene are KGHSH and LQKENI. There are 16 residues in the CDR3. The V and J ends lost 4 bases and 6 bases, in that order; junction bases with no gene match: 8. The CDR3 region is CASSLLGQGAAQPQHF. In DNA, the CDR3 is TGTGCCAGCTCACTACTCGGACAGGGGGCCGCTCAGCCCCAGCATTTT.

This clone was counted between two and nine times. The rearrangement joins TRBV30 to TRBJ2-7, with TRBD1 as a possible D gene (6 bases). Deletions cut 0 bases from V and 7 bases from J, with 10 bases between. Looked up from germline, CDR1 is GTSNPN and CDR2 is SVGIG (reference sequence). This CDR3 has 12 amino acids. CDR3 loop: CAWSVRGREQYF. The CDR3, as DNA: TGTGCCTGGAGTGTCAGGGGTCGGGAGCAGTACTTC. The full variable domain, with the rest looked up from reference TRBV30 and TRBJ2-7, is SQTIHQWPATLVQPVGSPLSLECTVEGTSNPNLYWYRQAAGRGLQLLFYSVGIGQISSEVPQNLSASRPQDRQFILSSKKLLLSDSGFYLCAWSVRGREQYFGPGTRLTVT.

The table lists this clone with a few counts. The chain has TRBV29-1 and TRBJ2-1; D ambiguous. The CDR3 length is 12 residues. In germline, CDR1 is SQVTM, CDR2 ANQGSEA. The germline V and J ends were trimmed by 3 bases and 0 bases, with 3 bases remaining between them. The CDR3 loop reads CSVDDSYNEQFF. CDR3 DNA: TGCAGCGTTGACGACTCCTACAATGAGCAGTTCTTC.

The chain carries TRBV6-5 and TRBJ2-1; 14 bases are a match to TRBD2. The CDR3 totals 15 residues. Germline lookup yields CDR1 MNHEY and CDR2 SVGAGI. V was clipped by 6 bases and J by 6 bases; unmatched bases: 4. The chain's CDR3 is CASRTSGGVSNEQFF. The CDR3 DNA reads as TGTGCCAGCAGGACTAGCGGGGGGGTCAGCAATGAGCAGTTCTTC.

The chain is built from TRBV29-1 and TRBJ2-3; D uncertain. This CDR3 spans 15 amino acids. V lost 8 bases to trimming and J lost 0 bases, with 18 bases between them. Germline V gives CDR1 SQVTM, CDR2 ANQGSEA. This CDR3 reads CSPSTWATSTDTQYF. Here the CDR3 DNA reads TGCAGCCCATCAACGTGGGCGACTAGCACAGATACGCAGTATTTT.

The genes are TRBV4-3 and TRBJ2-3; D remains ambiguous. The CDR3 extends over 13 amino acids. Germline CDR1 is LGHNA and CDR2 is YSLEER. The V gene lost 0 bases and the J gene lost 2 bases, with 3 bases spanning the gap. The CDR3 nucleotides are TGCGCCAGCAGCCAAGATAACACAGATACGCAGTATTTT. Translating it yields CASSQDNTDTQYF.

A single count supports this clone. The chain has TRBV9 and TRBJ1-6; maybe TRBD1 (5 bases). The germline V gene encodes CDR1 SGDLS and CDR2 YYNGEE. There are 14 residues in the CDR3. V was shortened by 4 bases and J by 7 bases, with 12 bases between the two germline ends. The CDR3 region is CASSPRQSNSPLHF. The CDR3 nucleotides read TGTGCCAGCAGCCCCCGACAGAGCAATTCACCCCTCCACTTT.

CDR3 region: CASSAGGHEQFF. For the CDR3, the DNA is TGTGCCAGTTCCGCCGGGGGCCATGAGCAGTTCTTC. The J gene is TRBJ2-1, the V gene TRBV25-1; D might be TRBD1 or TRBD2, each matching 6 bases. Germline V CDR1 and CDR2: MGHDK, SYGVNS. The V gene lost 9 bases and the J gene lost 8 bases, with 14 bases spanning the gap. The CDR3 consists of 12 residues. Together with reference TRBV25-1 and TRBJ2-1, the CDR3 gives the full variable domain: EADIYQTPRYLVIGTGKKITLECSQTMGHDKMYWYQQDPGMELHLIHYSYGVNSTEKGDLSSESTVSRIRTEHFPLTLESARPSHTSQYLCASSAGGHEQFFGPGTRLTVL.

The chain links TRBV29-1 to TRBJ2-5; the D is unclear. CDR3 length: 12 amino acids. V lost 3 bases and J 3 bases, leaving 8 bases between the germline ends. Germline V gene lookup returns CDR1 SQVTM and CDR2 ANQGSEA. This CDR3 is CSVEGREETQYF. CDR3 nucleotides: TGCAGCGTTGAGGGTAGGGAAGAGACCCAGTACTTC.

This chain links TRBV18 with TRBJ2-7; D could derive from TRBD1 or TRBD2 (7 bases each). This CDR3 comprises 14 residues. Per germline, CDR1 KGHSH and CDR2 LQKENI. The V end lost 4 bases, the J end lost 6 bases, and 16 bases lay between the germline ends. DNA of the CDR3: TGTGCCAGCTCACAGTCAGGGGGGGCCGGCGAGCAGTACTTC. It codes for CASSQSGGAGEQYF.

This clone was found many times. V and J are TRBV7-2 and TRBJ2-7, with D unclear. The CDR3 has 12 residues. The germline CDR1 and CDR2 sequences are SGHTA and FQGNSA. The ends were cut back, 5 bases at V and 2 bases at J, with 7 bases in the middle. CDR3 in amino acids: CASSVRPYEQYF. The CDR3 region has the DNA TGTGCCAGCAGCGTTAGGCCCTACGAGCAGTACTTC.

A few counts support this clone. This chain connects TRBV7-9 to TRBJ1-1; D possibly corresponds to TRBD1 (5 bases). V was shortened by 2 bases and J by 3 bases, with 7 bases between the two germline ends. The V gene's germline CDR1 is SEHNR and CDR2 FQNEAQ (reference sequence). This CDR3 is built from 13 residues. The CDR3 DNA follows: TGTGCCAGCAGCTTAAAAGGGGACACTGAAGCTTTCTTT. Its translation: CASSLKGDTEAFF.

This chain links TRBV6-1 with TRBJ2-7, with 7 bases that match TRBD2. CDR3 length: 14 amino acids. V shed 5 bases and J 4 bases; nucleotides not matched to a gene: 8. CDR1 and CDR2 from the germline V gene are MNHNS and SASEGT. The CDR3 protein is CASSSGLGSYEQYF. For the CDR3, the DNA is TGTGCCAGCAGTTCCGGACTAGGATCTTACGAGCAGTACTTC.

This clone is deemed medium-sized. The chain has TRBV19 and TRBJ2-3; possibly TRBD1 for D (6 bases). Between the trimmed V and J ends, which lost 5 bases and 5 bases, there was a span of 14 bases. The germline V gene has CDR1 LNHDA and CDR2 SQIVND (reference sequence). CDR3 length: 14 amino acids. The CDR3 protein is CASSLTGWGDTQYF. As DNA, the CDR3 is TGTGCCAGTAGTCTGACAGGTTGGGGAGATACGCAGTATTTT.

The chain uses TRBV4-3 and TRBJ2-4; D remains unclear. CDR1 is LGHNA, CDR2 YSLEER, per germline. V was shortened by 0 bases and J by 1 base, with 4 bases between the two germline ends. CDR3 size: 14 residues. The CDR3 region has the DNA TGCGCCAGCAGCCAAGATTTCGCCAAAAACATTCAGTACTTC. As protein: CASSQDFAKNIQYF.

The rearrangement uses TRBV13 and TRBJ2-1, with TRBD2 matching over 10 bases. Germline V gene sequence: CDR1 PRHDT, CDR2 FYEKMQ (reference sequence). The V segment lost 5 bases and the J segment 8 bases; nucleotides outside the gene matches: 6. The CDR3 spans 14 residues. The chain's CDR3 is CASSVLAGADEQFF. The CDR3 nucleotides are TGTGCCAGCAGCGTCCTAGCGGGGGCCGATGAGCAGTTCTTC. The full variable domain, rest sourced from reference TRBV13 and TRBJ2-1, is AAGVIQSPRHLIKEKRETATLKCYPIPRHDTVYWYQQGPGQDPQFLISFYEKMQSDKGSIPDRFSAQQFSDYHSELNMSSLELGDSALYFCASSVLAGADEQFFGPGTRLTVL.

The rearrangement links TRBV5-6 to TRBJ1-2, with D tentatively TRBD1 (6 bases). The germline V and J ends were trimmed by 1 base and 2 bases, with 12 bases remaining between them. Germline CDR1 and CDR2: SGHDT and YYEEEE. This CDR3 spans 15 amino acids. The CDR3: CASSLFAGENYGYTF. DNA for the CDR3: TGTGCCAGCAGCTTGTTTGCAGGGGAGAACTATGGCTACACCTTC.

This clone was recorded once. The V gene is TRBV2, the J gene TRBJ2-5, with a tentative D call TRBD2 (6 bases). CDR3 length: 14 amino acids. CDR1 SNHLY and CDR2 FYNNEI come from the germline V gene. Trimming removed 6 bases from V and 2 bases from J, with 13 bases in between. CDR3 amino acids: CASSSGLPQETQYF. CDR3 nucleotides: TGTGCCAGCAGCTCGGGACTCCCACAAGAGACCCAGTACTTC.

This chain links TRBV30 with TRBJ1-3; D gene uncertain. Germline lookup yields CDR1 GTSNPN and CDR2 SVGIG (reference sequence). Trimming took 0 bases from V and 0 from J, leaving 0 bases between them. The CDR3 length is 12 residues. The CDR3 spells CAWSVSGNTIYF. The CDR3 DNA sequence: TGTGCCTGGAGTGTCTCTGGAAACACCATATATTTT.

The gene calls are TRBV29-1 and TRBJ2-5, with 7 bases aligning to TRBD1. With 2 bases clipped from V and 5 bases from J, the junction kept 11 bases outside the gene matches. Germline CDR1 reads SQVTM; CDR2 reads ANQGSEA. The CDR3 loop spans 15 amino acids. The CDR3: CSVEQWDSPGETQYF. In nucleotides, the CDR3 is TGCAGCGTTGAACAATGGGACAGTCCGGGGGAGACCCAGTACTTC. Supplemented by reference TRBV29-1 and TRBJ2-5, the full variable domain reads SAVISQKPSRDICQRGTSLTIQCQVDSQVTMMFWYRQQPGQSLTLIATANQGSEATYESGFVIDKFPISRPNLTFSTLTVSNMSPEDSSIYLCSVEQWDSPGETQYFGPGTRLLVL.

The chain links TRBV29-1 to TRBJ2-3, with no clear D. The germline V gene has CDR1 SQVTM and CDR2 ANQGSEA. The V end was cut by 3 bases, the J end by 3 bases, with 10 bases between. CDR3 length: 13 residues. As DNA, the CDR3 is TGCAGCGTTGATAAGATTAAAACAGATACGCAGTATTTT. Translated, it gives CSVDKIKTDTQYF.

The chain is built from TRBV4-2 and TRBJ2-1; D is ambiguous. Per germline, CDR1 LGHNA and CDR2 YNFKEQ. Trimming cost V 0 bases and J 0 bases, with 9 bases left between them. The CDR3 extends over 16 amino acids. This CDR3 reads CASSQDLSSSYNEQFF. The CDR3 DNA reads TGTGCCAGCAGCCAAGATCTATCTAGCTCCTACAATGAGCAGTTCTTC.

This clone was seen only once. The rearrangement joins TRBV5-1 to TRBJ2-7; D gene unclear. The germline CDR1 and CDR2 sequences are SGHRS and YFSETQ. The V and J ends lost 4 bases and 0 bases respectively, with 8 bases between them. This CDR3 is 13 amino acids long. The CDR3: CASSPGLSYEQYF. DNA for the CDR3: TGCGCCAGCAGCCCTGGGCTCTCCTACGAGCAGTACTTC.

This chain joins TRBV27 and TRBJ2-3, with 7 bases lining up with TRBD2. V shed 3 bases and J 10 bases; nucleotides not matched to a gene: 13. Germline V gene data show CDR1 as MNHEY and CDR2 as SMNVEV (reference sequence). This CDR3 has 15 residues. CDR3: CASSFVQAGLGPQYF. The CDR3 DNA reads as TGTGCCAGCAGTTTCGTACAAGCGGGGCTCGGGCCGCAGTATTTT.

V usage is TRBV25-1 and J usage is TRBJ2-5; D possibly corresponds to TRBD1 (5 bases). The germline gives CDR1 MGHDK, CDR2 SYGVNS. CDR3 length: 14 amino acids. The germline V and J ends were trimmed by 2 bases and 2 bases, with 9 bases remaining between them. The CDR3 bases are TGTGCCAGCAGTGAACAGGGCAGGCAAGAGACCCAGTACTTC. Translation: CASSEQGRQETQYF.